The clone carrying this TCR beta chain is classed as medium-sized. This sample is part of a study of tumor-infiltrating lymphocytes in oesophageal squamous cell carcinoma. In TCRdb, the PCR reads were re-called with MiXCR into one record per CDR3 protein. The sample yields more than 10,000 distinct CDR3 sequences, approximately 47% seen once. The junction had 6 bases not matched to a gene; V was cut back by 4 bases and J by 6 bases. The CDR3 is made up of 14 amino acids. Germline loops: CDR1 SEHNR, CDR2 FQNEAQ (reference sequence). This sequence was found in a male donor with esophageal squamous cell carcinoma. The V and J genes are TRBV7-9 and TRBJ1-1, with TRBD1 matching 9 bases. The sample taken for sequencing was normal esophageal tissue next to the tumor. The CDR3 coding sequence is TGTGCCAGCAGCTCTGGACAGGGGTTACCTGAAGCTTTCTTT. Its protein is CASSSGQGLPEAFF.